The rows below give T cell receptor beta chains drawn from one sample of a study of blood T cell repertoires in COVID-19. The assay was immunoSEQ multiplex PCR, and TCRdb's table has in-frame clones only and misses some. The table has around 300,000 clones, approximately 83% seen once. The sequenced sample consisted of peripheral blood. These receptors were collected from a human donor in a cohort sampled during active COVID-19. The CDR3 runs from the conserved cysteine through the conserved F or W. A D gene is named only where the DNA matches it firmly. Expanded clones get a size class; other rows say once, few or many, or leave the size out.

CDR3: CASSQKAGADYEQYF
DNA: TGCGCCAGCAGCCAAAAGGCAGGGGCAGACTACGAGCAGTACTTC
J: TRBJ2-7
D: NA
V: TRBV4-3
size: NA

CDR3: CASSWYRGPADTQYF
DNA: TGTGCCAGCAGCTGGTACAGGGGGCCGGCAGATACGCAGTATTTT
J: TRBJ2-3
D: TRBD1
V: TRBV3-1/TRBV3-2
size: NA

CDR3: CASSSGVGNQPQHF
DNA: TGTGCCAGCTCCTCCGGGGTGGGCAATCAGCCCCAGCATTTT
J: TRBJ1-5
D: NA
V: TRBV18
size: few

CDR3: CASSSGGNPPGYTF
DNA: TGTGCCAGTAGTTCAGGGGGGAACCCTCCCGGCTACACCTTC
J: TRBJ1-2
D: TRBD1
V: TRBV19
size: once

CDR3: CASSIAGTPNEKLFF
DNA: TGTGCCAGTAGTATCGCCGGGACACCAAACGAAAAACTGTTTTTT
J: TRBJ1-4
D: NA
V: TRBV19
size: NA

CDR3: CASSLLLAGPLSDTQYF
DNA: TGTGCCAGCAGCTTGCTTCTAGCGGGACCTTTGTCAGATACGCAGTATTTT
J: TRBJ2-3
D: TRBD2
V: TRBV5-4
size: NA

CDR3: CASWDSNTGELFF
DNA: TGTGCCAGCTGGGACTCCAACACCGGGGAGCTGTTTTTT
J: TRBJ2-2
D: NA
V: TRBV28
size: NA

CDR3: CASSPGGETQYF
DNA: TGTGCCAGCAGCCCCGGAGGGGAGACCCAGTACTTC
J: TRBJ2-5
D: NA
V: TRBV14
size: NA

CDR3: CASSLVGNEQFF
DNA: TGTGCCAGCAGCTTGGTCGGGAATGAGCAGTTCTTC
J: TRBJ2-1
D: NA
V: TRBV7-9
size: NA

CDR3: CSASPTSGSKETQYF
DNA: TGCAGTGCTAGTCCGACTAGCGGGAGTAAAGAGACCCAGTACTTC
J: TRBJ2-5
D: TRBD2
V: TRBV20-1
size: NA

CDR3: CASSLPADEKLFF
DNA: TGTGCCAGCAGCTTACCGGCGGATGAAAAACTGTTTTTT
J: TRBJ1-4
D: NA
V: TRBV7-9
size: NA

CDR3: CASFPGLAVYNEQFF
DNA: TGCGCCAGCTTCCCGGGACTAGCGGTTTACAATGAGCAGTTCTTC
J: TRBJ2-1
D: TRBD2
V: TRBV5-1
size: NA

CDR3: CASSSDFLAKNIQYF
DNA: TGTGCCAGCTCTTCGGACTTCCTAGCCAAAAACATTCAGTACTTC
J: TRBJ2-4
D: NA
V: TRBV18
size: NA

CDR3: CATSGRIQETQYF
DNA: TGTGCCACAAGCGGGAGGATCCAAGAGACCCAGTACTTC
J: TRBJ2-5
D: TRBD2
V: TRBV30
size: once

CDR3: CASSLRLAGTSGANVLTF
DNA: TGTGCCAGCAGCTTACGATTAGCGGGGACCTCTGGGGCCAACGTCCTGACTTTC
J: TRBJ2-6
D: TRBD2
V: TRBV7-8
size: once

CDR3: CASSESAGGTRAYEQYF
DNA: TGCGCCAGCAGTGAGTCTGCGGGAGGCACGCGCGCCTACGAGCAGTACTTC
J: TRBJ2-7
D: TRBD2
V: TRBV10-2
size: NA

CDR3: CASSRLAGETQYF
DNA: TGCGCCAGCAGTAGACTAGCAGGGGAGACCCAGTACTTC
J: TRBJ2-5
D: TRBD2
V: TRBV4-1
size: few

CDR3: CASSGEEGTYSYTF
DNA: TGTGCCAGCAGCGGGGAGGAGGGGACGTATAGCTACACCTTC
J: TRBJ1-2
D: NA
V: TRBV5-4
size: NA

CDR3: CASSLEAGSEAFF
DNA: TGTGCCAGCAGCTTAGAAGCAGGGTCTGAAGCTTTCTTT
J: TRBJ1-1
D: NA
V: TRBV11-1
size: NA

CDR3: CAISDQDSSYEQYF
DNA: TGTGCCATCAGTGACCAGGACAGCTCCTACGAGCAGTACTTC
J: TRBJ2-7
D: NA
V: TRBV10-3
size: NA

CDR3: CASSRTSGRGYEQYF
DNA: TGTGCCAGTAGTAGGACTAGCGGGAGGGGCTACGAGCAGTACTTC
J: TRBJ2-7
D: TRBD2
V: TRBV19
size: NA

CDR3: CASSAGGGMRDEQYF
DNA: TGTGCCAGCAGTGCGGGGGGGGGCATGAGGGACGAGCAGTACTTC
J: TRBJ2-7
D: TRBD2
V: TRBV28
size: NA

CDR3: CASSPTLNYGYTF
DNA: TGTGCCAGTTCCCCCACCCTAAACTATGGCTACACCTTC
J: TRBJ1-2
D: NA
V: TRBV19
size: NA

CDR3: CAIRTGKITEAFF
DNA: TGTGCCATCCGGACAGGGAAGATCACTGAAGCTTTCTTT
J: TRBJ1-1
D: TRBD1
V: TRBV28
size: NA

CDR3: CASSLGPDSSYNSPLHF
DNA: TGTGCCAGCAGCCTAGGTCCGGATAGCTCCTATAATTCACCCCTCCACTTT
J: TRBJ1-6
D: NA
V: TRBV5-4
size: NA

CDR3: CASRLQGPRSYNEQFF
DNA: TGTGCCAGCAGGTTACAGGGCCCTAGATCCTACAATGAGCAGTTCTTC
J: TRBJ2-1
D: NA
V: TRBV27
size: NA

CDR3: CASRLASGIYGYTF
DNA: TGTGCCAGCAGATTAGCCTCAGGGATCTATGGCTACACCTTC
J: TRBJ1-2
D: NA
V: TRBV6-6
size: NA

CDR3: CASSVEPLDMYNSPLHF
DNA: TGTGCCAGCAGCGTAGAACCCCTGGACATGTATAATTCACCCCTCCACTTT
J: TRBJ1-6
D: NA
V: TRBV9
size: NA

CDR3: CASSLGQINYGYTF
DNA: TGTGCCAGCAGCCTTGGACAGATTAACTATGGCTACACCTTC
J: TRBJ1-2
D: NA
V: TRBV7-9
size: NA

CDR3: CAWRRQGQETQYF
DNA: TGTGCCTGGCGAAGACAGGGCCAAGAGACCCAGTACTTC
J: TRBJ2-5
D: TRBD1
V: TRBV30
size: NA

CDR3: CASSYAVNYGYTF
DNA: TGTGCCAGCAGTTATGCGGTTAACTATGGCTACACCTTC
J: TRBJ1-2
D: NA
V: TRBV6-2/TRBV6-3
size: NA

CDR3: CASSLGGTSADTQYF
DNA: TGTGCCAGCAGCTTAGGGGGCACTTCAGCAGATACGCAGTATTTT
J: TRBJ2-3
D: NA
V: TRBV7-9
size: NA

CDR3: CASSFLGDYNEQFF
DNA: TGTGCCAGCAGTTTCCTCGGGGACTACAATGAGCAGTTCTTC
J: TRBJ2-1
D: NA
V: TRBV6-5
size: NA

CDR3: CASRGQTNQPQHF
DNA: TGTGCCAGCAGGGGACAGACTAATCAGCCCCAGCATTTT
J: TRBJ1-5
D: TRBD1
V: TRBV6-5
size: NA

CDR3: CAWSSGRAYEQYF
DNA: TGTGCCTGGAGTAGCGGGAGAGCCTACGAGCAGTACTTC
J: TRBJ2-7
D: TRBD2
V: TRBV30
size: NA

CDR3: CASSLAGGGYTF
DNA: TGTGCCAGCAGTTTAGCGGGGGGTGGCTACACCTTC
J: TRBJ1-2
D: NA
V: TRBV12-3/TRBV12-4
size: few

CDR3: CASSSENRGFTSPLHF
DNA: TGTGCCAGCTCATCCGAAAACAGGGGCTTCACTTCACCCCTCCACTTT
J: TRBJ1-6
D: TRBD1
V: TRBV18
size: NA

CDR3: CASSQGLGRLAATEQYF
DNA: TGTGCCAGCAGCCAAGGCCTAGGGCGGCTAGCGGCCACCGAGCAGTACTTC
J: TRBJ2-7
D: TRBD2
V: TRBV3-1/TRBV3-2
size: NA

CDR3: CASSLAGDTQYF
DNA: TGCGCCAGCAGCTTGGCGGGAGATACGCAGTATTTT
J: TRBJ2-3
D: NA
V: TRBV5-1
size: NA

CDR3: CASSQDIGTGELFF
DNA: TGTGCCAGCAGCCAAGATATCGGCACCGGGGAGCTGTTTTTT
J: TRBJ2-2
D: NA
V: TRBV14
size: NA

CDR3: CAIRSSGSTDTQYF
DNA: TGTGCCATCAGGTCTAGCGGGAGTACAGATACGCAGTATTTT
J: TRBJ2-3
D: TRBD2
V: TRBV10-3
size: few